A single sample gave rise to the 26 T cell receptor beta chains below, sequenced in a study of blood T cell repertoires in COVID-19. Produced via immunoSEQ multiplex PCR; TCRdb's table is partial and in-frame only. Among 650,000 to 800,000 clones listed, around 89% were seen once. The sequenced material came from peripheral blood. The receptors derive from a woman in her late teens or twenties with acute or convalescent COVID-19.

This sequence joins TRBV6-5 and TRBJ1-2; TRBD1 might be the D (6 bases). The CDR3 is 14 residues long. Deletions cut 0 bases from V and 5 bases from J, with 10 bases between. Germline V CDR1 and CDR2: MNHEY, SVGAGI. The CDR3 bases are TGTGCCAGCAGTTACTCGTACAGGGAATATGGCTACACCTTC. It is translated as CASSYSYREYGYTF.

The chain has TRBV27 and TRBJ2-7; 7 bases map to TRBD1. Per the germline V gene, CDR1 is MNHEY and CDR2 is SMNVEV (reference sequence). The CDR3 consists of 18 residues. With 6 bases clipped from V and 1 base from J, the junction kept 18 bases outside the gene matches. The CDR3 spells CASRSWTDRQGGSYEQYF. The CDR3 nucleotides read TGTGCCAGCAGGTCCTGGACAGACCGACAGGGTGGTTCCTACGAGCAGTACTTC.

The chain uses TRBV13 and TRBJ2-1, with 9 nucleotides matching TRBD1. The CDR3 has 16 amino acids. CDR1 is PRHDT and CDR2 is FYEKMQ in the germline V gene (reference sequence). Trimming at V came to 5 bases and at J to 4 bases, leaving 9 bases not matched to a gene. CDR3 sequence: CASSLSSGQGYNEQFF. The CDR3 coding sequence is TGTGCCAGCAGCCTATCCTCGGGACAGGGATACAATGAGCAGTTCTTC.

The chain links TRBV3-1 (or the pseudogene TRBV3-2) to TRBJ2-7; 9 positions agree with TRBD1. Germline assignment: CDR1 LGHDT and CDR2 YNNKEL (reference sequence). The V gene end was trimmed by 0 bases and the J gene end by 5 bases; junction bases not matched to a gene: 14. The CDR3 runs 18 residues. CDR3 amino acids: CASSQEDYRGRLRNEQYF. CDR3 nucleotide sequence: TGTGCCAGCAGCCAAGAGGATTACAGGGGGCGACTTAGGAACGAGCAGTACTTC.

The chain couples TRBV7-6 to TRBJ1-5; perhaps TRBD1 as D (6 bases). This CDR3 has 15 residues. Germline V CDR1 and CDR2: SGHVS, FNYEAQ. The ends were cut back, 5 bases at V and 2 bases at J, with 13 bases in the middle. CDR3 coding DNA: TGTGCCAGCAGCGCACAGGGAAGGGGCAATCAGCCCCAGCATTTT. As protein: CASSAQGRGNQPQHF.

This clone was counted between two and nine times. The chain has TRBV7-8 and TRBJ2-5; tentative D call: TRBD1 (6 bases). The CDR3 has 16 amino acids. V lost 5 bases and J 2 bases, leaving 18 bases between the germline ends. Germline V gives CDR1 SGHVS, CDR2 FQNEAQ. The CDR3 sequence is CASSRNPRGPQETQYF. For the CDR3, the DNA is TGTGCCAGCAGCCGAAATCCCAGGGGTCCGCAAGAGACCCAGTACTTC.

Concerning this clone itself: Germline is not matched at one junction end, which may reflect a read error. The CDR3 bases are TGTGCCAGCACCTTAGCGGGGCCCTCCTACGAGCAGTACTTC. Translated: CASTLAGPSYEQYF. The rearrangement uses TRBV7-2 and TRBJ2-7, with 8 bases lining up with TRBD2. Germline lookup yields CDR1 SGHTA and CDR2 FQGNSA. The length of the CDR3 is 14 residues.

This chain joins TRBV24-1 and TRBJ1-5; 8 positions agree with TRBD1. CDR1 and CDR2 from the germline V gene are KGHDR and SFDVKD. This CDR3 is built from 16 residues. The junction had 9 bases not matched to a gene; V was cut back by 4 bases and J by 5 bases. The DNA for the CDR3 is TGTGCCACCAGTGACCCTGGACAGGGCGGGGATCAGCCCCAGCATTTT. Translation: CATSDPGQGGDQPQHF.

This chain joins TRBV4-3 and TRBJ2-7; 7 nucleotides agree with TRBD2. Germline V gene data show CDR1 as LGHNA and CDR2 as YSLEER. The CDR3 is 17 amino acids. V lost 1 base and J lost 6; bases outside the gene matches: 15. The CDR3 region is CASSQGYRREWVGEQYF. CDR3 coding DNA: TGCGCCAGCAGCCAAGGATACCGGCGGGAGTGGGTCGGCGAGCAGTACTTC.

The chain links TRBV5-4 to TRBJ2-5, with a weak D call TRBD2 (6 bases). The CDR3 is made up of 13 amino acids. Trimming pared 5 bases from V and 1 base from J, leaving 9 bases between. From germline, CDR1 is SGHNT and CDR2 YYREEE (reference sequence). CDR3 amino acids: CASRRRGQETQYF. In nucleotides, the CDR3 is TGTGCCAGCAGACGGCGGGGCCAAGAGACCCAGTACTTC. The full variable domain, rest sourced from reference TRBV5-4 and TRBJ2-5, is ETGVTQSPTHLIKTRGQQVTLRCSSQSGHNTVSWYQQALGQGPQFIFQYYREEENGRGNFPPRFSGLQFPNYSSELNVNALELDDSALYLCASRRRGQETQYFGPGTRLLVL.

The rearrangement uses TRBV6-5 and TRBJ1-6; TRBD1 aligns across 9 bases. Losses at the gene ends were 8 bases for V and 6 bases for J; bases not matched to a gene: 2. Germline lookup yields CDR1 MNHEY and CDR2 SVGAGI. The CDR3 contains 13 residues. CDR3 sequence (DNA): TGTGCCAGCGAGGACAGGGGTAATTCACCCCTCCACTTT. Encoded protein: CASEDRGNSPLHF.

The V gene is TRBV7-6, the J gene TRBJ2-7; D not resolved. The germline CDR1 and CDR2 sequences are SGHVS and FNYEAQ. V gave up 5 bases and J gave up 1 base, with 6 bases separating them. This CDR3 spans 12 amino acids. CDR3 DNA sequence: TGTGCCAGCAGCCCCCCGTCCTACGAGCAGTACTTC. It encodes CASSPPSYEQYF.

The rearrangement links TRBV4-2 to TRBJ1-2, with no clear D. V was clipped by 0 bases and J by 5 bases, with 7 bases between them. The CDR3 spans 13 residues. Germline V gene data show CDR1 as LGHNA and CDR2 as YNFKEQ. CDR3 coding DNA: TGTGCCAGCAGCCAAGAGCGGGTATATGGCTACACCTTC. Protein: CASSQERVYGYTF.

J is TRBJ1-3 and V is TRBV4-1; 7 bases match TRBD1. Germline V gene data show CDR1 as MGHRA and CDR2 as YSYEKL. The CDR3 runs to 16 residues. V trimming: 3 bases; J trimming: 0 bases; junction bases outside the gene matches: 5. The CDR3 coding sequence is TGCGCCAGCAGCCATCCTGGACAGGCCTCTGGAAACACCATATATTTT. Its protein is CASSHPGQASGNTIYF.

The V call is TRBV5-1, the J call TRBJ1-5; D gene ambiguous. This CDR3 contains 13 residues. The V gene's germline CDR1 is SGHRS and CDR2 YFSETQ. Trimming left V 0 bases short and J 4 bases short, with 5 bases between. The CDR3 is CASSLAVNQPQHF. The DNA of the CDR3 is TGCGCCAGCAGCTTGGCCGTTAATCAGCCCCAGCATTTT.

This chain joins TRBV28 and TRBJ1-1; D gene ambiguous. CDR3 length: 13 amino acids. The V end was cut by 6 bases, the J end by 6 bases, with 14 bases between. Germline CDR1 is MDHEN and CDR2 is SYDVKM. For the CDR3, the DNA is TGTGCCAGCAGCTTGGCCGTCGGGGCTGAAGCTTTCTTT. The encoded protein is CASSLAVGAEAFF.

The DNA of the CDR3 is TGCGCCAGCAGCTTGGGTACGTCGGATTCACCCCTCCACTTT. It specifies CASSLGTSDSPLHF. The rearrangement uses TRBV5-1 and TRBJ1-6; D is unclear. The V and J ends lost 0 bases and 8 bases respectively, with 9 bases between them. The CDR3 is 14 amino acids. Germline V lookup: CDR1 SGHRS, CDR2 YFSETQ.

The chain has TRBV6-2 or TRBV6-3 and TRBJ1-4; D is uncertain. The CDR3 runs 14 residues. Trimming shortened V by 4 bases and J by 8 bases, and 14 bases separated the two germline ends. Looked up from germline, CDR1 is MNHEY and CDR2 is SVGEGT. The CDR3 here is CASSSGRGREKLFF. CDR3 DNA: TGTGCCAGCAGTTCTGGGAGAGGAAGGGAAAAACTGTTTTTT.

The chain carries TRBV19 and TRBJ2-5; 8 bases match TRBD1. The CDR3 spans 16 residues. Per the germline V gene, CDR1 is LNHDA and CDR2 is SQIVND (reference sequence). The ends lost 0 bases at V and 4 bases at J; junction bases unmatched: 7. The CDR3 region has the DNA TGTGCCAGTAGTATAGACCGCAGGGGGCTCGGAGAGACCCAGTACTTC. As protein: CASSIDRRGLGETQYF.

The chain uses TRBV15 and TRBJ2-5; D unclear. The CDR3 spans 19 residues. Germline V gene data show CDR1 as LNHNV and CDR2 as YYDKDF (reference sequence). Trimming removed 0 bases at V and 1 base at J, with 21 bases between. The CDR3 region is CATSRDSIWVSRRQETQYF. In nucleotides, the CDR3 is TGTGCCACCAGCAGAGATAGCATTTGGGTCAGCCGGCGCCAAGAGACCCAGTACTTC.

The chain couples TRBV7-2 to TRBJ2-2; D might be TRBD2 (5 bases). The CDR3 contains 15 residues. V gave up 7 bases and J gave up 6 bases, with 18 bases separating them. Germline V gene sequence: CDR1 SGHTA, CDR2 FQGNSA. In nucleotides, the CDR3 is TGTGCCAGCACAAATCGGAGGAGAGGGTCCGGGGAGCTGTTTTTT. This gives the protein CASTNRRRGSGELFF.

V is TRBV4-2 and J is TRBJ1-1; the D gene is possibly TRBD1 (5 bases). Trimming left V 2 bases short and J 6 bases short, with 10 bases between. The CDR3 totals 13 residues. Germline V gives CDR1 LGHNA, CDR2 YNFKEQ. The CDR3 sequence is CASSQLQVSEAFF. CDR3 nucleotide sequence: TGTGCCAGCAGCCAATTACAGGTCTCTGAAGCTTTCTTT.

V gene TRBV11-3 combines with J gene TRBJ1-2; maybe TRBD1 (6 bases). V was pared by 7 bases and J by 2 bases, with 14 bases between. CDR1 and CDR2 (germline): SGHNT, YENEEA. The length of the CDR3 is 14 residues. CDR3 nucleotide sequence: TGTGCCAGCACCAGACAGGTTTCGAACTATGGCTACACCTTC. Its translation is CASTRQVSNYGYTF.

This rearrangement joins TRBV2 to TRBJ2-2; 8 bases map to TRBD1. This CDR3 spans 16 amino acids. The V gene's germline CDR1 is SNHLY and CDR2 FYNNEI. J was trimmed by 3 bases and V by 4 bases; bases with no gene match: 7. CDR3 coding DNA: TGTGCCAGCAGTGCGGATCAGACAGGGGACACCGGGGAGCTGTTTTTT. Its translation: CASSADQTGDTGELFF.

The J gene is TRBJ1-1, the V gene TRBV19, with a tentative D call TRBD1 (5 bases). Trimming stripped 5 bases from V and 4 bases from J, with 11 bases between. This CDR3 contains 13 residues. Germline V gene data show CDR1 as LNHDA and CDR2 as SQIVND (reference sequence). As DNA, the CDR3 is TGTGCCAGTAGTTGGGAGGGGTCCACTGAAGCTTTCTTT. Its protein product is CASSWEGSTEAFF.

The V gene is TRBV7-2, the J gene TRBJ2-6, with unresolved D. Looked up from germline, CDR1 is SGHTA and CDR2 is FQGNSA. With 2 bases removed from V and 6 bases from J, the gap between germline ends came to 17 bases. The CDR3 is 17 amino acids. The CDR3 DNA is TGTGCCAGCAGCTTAATTCGGCAGGTTGTGAAGGCCAACGTCCTGACTTTC. Protein: CASSLIRQVVKANVLTF.